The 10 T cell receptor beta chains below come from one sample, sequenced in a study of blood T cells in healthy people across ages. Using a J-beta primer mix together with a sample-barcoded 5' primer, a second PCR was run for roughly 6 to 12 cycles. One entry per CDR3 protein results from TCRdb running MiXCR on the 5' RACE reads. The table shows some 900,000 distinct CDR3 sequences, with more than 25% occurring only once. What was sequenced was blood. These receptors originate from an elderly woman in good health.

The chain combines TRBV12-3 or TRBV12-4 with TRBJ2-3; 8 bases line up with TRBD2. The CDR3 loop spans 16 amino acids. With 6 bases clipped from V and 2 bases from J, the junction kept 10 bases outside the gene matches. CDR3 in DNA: TGTGCCAGCAGGCCCGGGACTAGATTGAACACAGATACGCAGTATTTT. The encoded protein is CASRPGTRLNTDTQYF.

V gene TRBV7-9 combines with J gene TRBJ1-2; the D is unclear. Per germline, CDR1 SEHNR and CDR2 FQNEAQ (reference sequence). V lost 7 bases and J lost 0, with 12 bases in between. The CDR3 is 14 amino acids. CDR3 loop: CASTDRTANYGYTF. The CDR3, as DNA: TGTGCCAGCACCGACCGGACCGCTAACTATGGCTACACCTTC. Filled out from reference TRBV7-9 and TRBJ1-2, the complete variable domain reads DTGVSQNPRHKITKRGQNVTFRCDPISEHNRLYWYRQTLGQGPEFLTYFQNEAQLEKSRLLSDRFSAERPKGSFSTLEIQRTEQGDSAMYLCASTDRTANYGYTFGSGTRLTVV.

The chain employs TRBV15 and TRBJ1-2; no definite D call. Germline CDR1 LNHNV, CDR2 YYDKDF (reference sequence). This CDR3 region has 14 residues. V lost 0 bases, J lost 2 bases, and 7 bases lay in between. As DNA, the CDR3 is TGTGCCACCAGCAGAGATCTGACAAACTATGGCTACACCTTC. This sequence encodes CATSRDLTNYGYTF.

The CDR3 coding sequence is TGTGCCAGCAGCTTAGCCTTAGACAGGGGGGGATCCACAGATACGCAGTATTTT. Protein product: CASSLALDRGGSTDTQYF. V gene TRBV7-8 combines with J gene TRBJ2-3; 9 bases map to TRBD1. This CDR3 region has 18 residues. Trimming removed 0 bases from V and 2 bases from J; junction bases left unmatched: 9. Germline CDR1 and CDR2: SGHVS and FQNEAQ.

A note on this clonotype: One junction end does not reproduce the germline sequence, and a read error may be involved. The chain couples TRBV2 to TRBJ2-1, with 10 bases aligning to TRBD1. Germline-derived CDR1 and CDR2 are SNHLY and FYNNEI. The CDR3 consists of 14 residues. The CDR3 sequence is CASMGQGSLNERFF. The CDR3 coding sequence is TGTGCCAGCATGGGACAGGGGTCCCTCAATGAGCGGTTCTTC.

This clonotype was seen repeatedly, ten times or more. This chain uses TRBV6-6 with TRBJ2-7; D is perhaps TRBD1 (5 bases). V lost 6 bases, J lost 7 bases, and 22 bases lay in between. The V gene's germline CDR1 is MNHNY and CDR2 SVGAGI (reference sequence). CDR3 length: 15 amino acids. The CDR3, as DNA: TGTGCCAGCAGAGAAGACAGAGGTTTTATGTGGGAGCAGTACTTC. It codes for CASREDRGFMWEQYF.

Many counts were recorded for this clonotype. As DNA, the CDR3 is TGCAGTGCTATAGCGGGGCCCAGCTCCTACAATGAGCAGTTCTTC. It is translated as CSAIAGPSSYNEQFF. The chain carries TRBV20-1 and TRBJ2-1; 8 bases align to TRBD2. The CDR3 is 15 amino acids. J gave up 0 bases and V 4 bases, and 5 bases lay outside the gene matches. Germline lookup yields CDR1 DFQATT and CDR2 SNEGSKA (reference sequence).

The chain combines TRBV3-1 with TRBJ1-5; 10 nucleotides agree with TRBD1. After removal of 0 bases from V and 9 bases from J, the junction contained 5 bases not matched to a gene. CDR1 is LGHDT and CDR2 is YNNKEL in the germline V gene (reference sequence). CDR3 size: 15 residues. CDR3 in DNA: TGTGCCAGCAGCCAAGAAACGGGACAGGGGATGCCCCAGCATTTT. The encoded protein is CASSQETGQGMPQHF.

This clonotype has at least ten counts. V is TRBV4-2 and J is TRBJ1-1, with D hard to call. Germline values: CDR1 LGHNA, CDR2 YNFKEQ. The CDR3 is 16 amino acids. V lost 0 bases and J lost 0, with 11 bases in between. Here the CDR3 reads CASSQDGRMMNTEAFF. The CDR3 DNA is TGTGCCAGCAGCCAAGATGGAAGGATGATGAACACTGAAGCTTTCTTT.

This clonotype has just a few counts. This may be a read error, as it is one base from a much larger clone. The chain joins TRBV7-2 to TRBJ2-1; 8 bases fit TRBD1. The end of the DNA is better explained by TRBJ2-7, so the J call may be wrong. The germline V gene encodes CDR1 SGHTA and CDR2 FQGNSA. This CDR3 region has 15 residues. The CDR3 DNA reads TGTGCCAGCAGCAAAGGACAGGGAGGCTACAATGAGCAGTACTTC. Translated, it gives CASSKGQGGYNEQYF.